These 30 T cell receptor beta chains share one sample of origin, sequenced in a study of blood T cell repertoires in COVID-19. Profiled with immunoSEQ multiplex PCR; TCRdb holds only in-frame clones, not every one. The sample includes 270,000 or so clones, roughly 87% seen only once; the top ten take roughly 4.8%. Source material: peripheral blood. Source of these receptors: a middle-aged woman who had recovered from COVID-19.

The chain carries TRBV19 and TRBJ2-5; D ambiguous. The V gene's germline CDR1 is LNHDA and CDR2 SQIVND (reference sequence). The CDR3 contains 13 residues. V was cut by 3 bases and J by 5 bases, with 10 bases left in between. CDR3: CASSIGSQETQYF. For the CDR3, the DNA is TGTGCCAGTAGTATTGGTAGCCAGGAGACCCAGTACTTC.

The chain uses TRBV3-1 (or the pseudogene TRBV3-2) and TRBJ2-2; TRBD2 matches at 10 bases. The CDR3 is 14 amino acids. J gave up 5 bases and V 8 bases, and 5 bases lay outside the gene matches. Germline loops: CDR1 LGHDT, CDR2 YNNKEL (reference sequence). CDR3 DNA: TGTGCCAGCGAGCGGGGGGGCCGGACCGGGGAGCTGTTTTTT. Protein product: CASERGGRTGELFF.

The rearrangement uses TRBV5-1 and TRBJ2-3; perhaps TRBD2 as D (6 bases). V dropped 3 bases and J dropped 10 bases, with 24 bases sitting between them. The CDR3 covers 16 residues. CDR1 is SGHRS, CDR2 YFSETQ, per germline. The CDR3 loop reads CASSWGDSTAMGAQYF. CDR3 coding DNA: TGCGCCAGCAGCTGGGGGGACTCGACGGCCATGGGAGCGCAGTATTTT.

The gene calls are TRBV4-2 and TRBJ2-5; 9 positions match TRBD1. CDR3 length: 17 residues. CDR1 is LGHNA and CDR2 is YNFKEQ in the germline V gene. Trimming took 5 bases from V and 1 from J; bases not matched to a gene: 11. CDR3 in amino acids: CASSSRAGTGIQETQYF. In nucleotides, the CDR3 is TGTGCCAGCAGCTCCCGCGCCGGGACAGGGATCCAAGAGACCCAGTACTTC.

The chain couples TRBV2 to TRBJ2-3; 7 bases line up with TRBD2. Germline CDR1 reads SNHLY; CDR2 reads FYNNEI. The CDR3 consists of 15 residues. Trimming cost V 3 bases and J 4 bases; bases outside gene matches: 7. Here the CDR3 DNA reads TGTGCCAGCAGTGAGGGGACTATGGCCGCAGATACGCAGTATTTT. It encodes CASSEGTMAADTQYF.

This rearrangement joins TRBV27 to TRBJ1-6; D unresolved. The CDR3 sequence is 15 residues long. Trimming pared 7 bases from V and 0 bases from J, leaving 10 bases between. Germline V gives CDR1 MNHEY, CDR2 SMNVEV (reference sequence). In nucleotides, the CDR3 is TGTGCCAGCACCCCATCCAGCTCCTATAATTCACCCCTCCACTTT. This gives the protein CASTPSSSYNSPLHF.

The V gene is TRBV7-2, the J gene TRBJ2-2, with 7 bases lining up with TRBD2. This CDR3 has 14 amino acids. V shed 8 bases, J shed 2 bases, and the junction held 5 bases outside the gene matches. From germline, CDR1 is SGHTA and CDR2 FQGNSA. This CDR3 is CASGGSHNTGELFF. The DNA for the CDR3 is TGTGCCAGCGGCGGGAGCCACAACACCGGGGAGCTGTTTTTT.

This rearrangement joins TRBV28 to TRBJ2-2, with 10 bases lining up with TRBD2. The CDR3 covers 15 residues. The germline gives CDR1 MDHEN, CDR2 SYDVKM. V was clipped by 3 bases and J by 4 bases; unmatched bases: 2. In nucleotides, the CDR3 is TGTGCCAGCAGTTTCCTAGCGGGGGCCACCGGGGAGCTGTTTTTT. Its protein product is CASSFLAGATGELFF. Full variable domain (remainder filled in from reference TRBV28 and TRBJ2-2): DVKVTQSSRYLVKRTGEKVFLECVQDMDHENMFWYRQDPGLGLRLIYFSYDVKMKEKGDIPEGYSVSREKKERFSLILESASTNQTSMYLCASSFLAGATGELFFGEGSRLTVL.

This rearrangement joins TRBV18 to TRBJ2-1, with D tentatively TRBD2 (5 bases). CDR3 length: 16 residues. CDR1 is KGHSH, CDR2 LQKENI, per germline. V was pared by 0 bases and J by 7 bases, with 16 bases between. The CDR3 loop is CASSPPSRVALNEQFF. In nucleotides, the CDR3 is TGTGCCAGCTCACCACCGTCGCGGGTGGCACTGAATGAGCAGTTCTTC.

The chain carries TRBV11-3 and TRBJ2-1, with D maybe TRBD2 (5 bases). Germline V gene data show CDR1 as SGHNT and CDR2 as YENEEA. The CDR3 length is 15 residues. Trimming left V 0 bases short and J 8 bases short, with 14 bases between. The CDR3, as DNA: TGTGCCAGCAGCTTAGAGGCCGGGGTAGGGCATGAGCAGTTCTTC. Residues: CASSLEAGVGHEQFF.

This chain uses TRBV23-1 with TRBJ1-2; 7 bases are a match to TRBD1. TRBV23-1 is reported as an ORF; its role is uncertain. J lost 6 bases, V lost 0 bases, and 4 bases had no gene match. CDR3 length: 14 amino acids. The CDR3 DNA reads TGCGCCAGCAGTCAATCAAGACAGGGTAATGGCTACACCTTC. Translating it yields CASSQSRQGNGYTF.

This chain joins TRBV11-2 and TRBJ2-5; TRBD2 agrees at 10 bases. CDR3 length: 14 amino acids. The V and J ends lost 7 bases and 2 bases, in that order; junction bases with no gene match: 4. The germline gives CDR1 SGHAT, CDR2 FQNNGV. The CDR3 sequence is CASKLAGFQETQYF. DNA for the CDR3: TGTGCCAGCAAACTAGCGGGATTTCAAGAGACCCAGTACTTC. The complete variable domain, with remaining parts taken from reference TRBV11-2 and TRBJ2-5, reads EAGVAQSPRYKIIEKRQSVAFWCNPISGHATLYWYQQILGQGPKLLIQFQNNGVVDDSQLPKDRFSAERLKGVDSTLKIQPAKLEDSAVYLCASKLAGFQETQYFGPGTRLLVL.

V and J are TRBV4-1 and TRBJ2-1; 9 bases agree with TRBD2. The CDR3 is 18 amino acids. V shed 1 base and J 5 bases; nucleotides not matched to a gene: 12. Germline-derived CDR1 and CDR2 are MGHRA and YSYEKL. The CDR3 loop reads CASSQVDLREGHHNEQFF. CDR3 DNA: TGCGCCAGCAGCCAAGTGGACTTGCGGGAGGGCCACCACAATGAGCAGTTCTTC.

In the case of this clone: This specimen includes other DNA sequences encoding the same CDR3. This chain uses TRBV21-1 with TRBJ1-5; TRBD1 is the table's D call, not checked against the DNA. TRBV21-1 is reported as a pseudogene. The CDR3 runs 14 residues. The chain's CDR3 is CASRDRVSNQPQHF. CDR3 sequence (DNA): TGTGCCAGCAGAGACAGGGTAAGCAATCAGCCCCAGCATTTT.

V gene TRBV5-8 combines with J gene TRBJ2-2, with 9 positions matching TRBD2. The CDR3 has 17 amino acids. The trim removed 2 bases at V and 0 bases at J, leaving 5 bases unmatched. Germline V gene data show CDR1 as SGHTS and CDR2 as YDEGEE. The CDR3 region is CASSLNLAGSNTGELFF. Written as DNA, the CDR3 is TGTGCCAGCAGCTTAAATCTAGCGGGGTCGAACACCGGGGAGCTGTTTTTT.

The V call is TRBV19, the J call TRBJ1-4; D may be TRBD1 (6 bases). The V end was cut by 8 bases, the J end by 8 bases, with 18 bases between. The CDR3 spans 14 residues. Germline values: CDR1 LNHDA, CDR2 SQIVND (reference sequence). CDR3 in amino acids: CASGEGGGREKLFF. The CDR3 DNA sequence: TGTGCCAGTGGGGAGGGGGGCGGAAGGGAAAAACTGTTTTTT.

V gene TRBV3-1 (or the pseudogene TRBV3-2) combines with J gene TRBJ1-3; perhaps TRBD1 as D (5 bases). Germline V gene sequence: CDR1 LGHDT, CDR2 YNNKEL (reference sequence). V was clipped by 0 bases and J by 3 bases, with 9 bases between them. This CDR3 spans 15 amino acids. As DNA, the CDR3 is TGTGCCAGCAGCCAAGACAAGGGGATTGGAAACACCATATATTTT. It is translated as CASSQDKGIGNTIYF.

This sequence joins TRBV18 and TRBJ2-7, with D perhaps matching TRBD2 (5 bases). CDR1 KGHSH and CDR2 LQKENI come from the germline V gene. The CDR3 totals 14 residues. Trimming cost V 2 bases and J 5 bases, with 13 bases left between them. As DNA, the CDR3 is TGTGCCAGCTCACCAAACGGCGTCGGGGACGAGCAGTACTTC. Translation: CASSPNGVGDEQYF.

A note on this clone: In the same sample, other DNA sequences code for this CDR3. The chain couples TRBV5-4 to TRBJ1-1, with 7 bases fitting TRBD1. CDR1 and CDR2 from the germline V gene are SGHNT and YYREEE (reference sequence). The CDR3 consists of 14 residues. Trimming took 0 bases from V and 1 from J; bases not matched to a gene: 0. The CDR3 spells CASSLDRGNTEAFF. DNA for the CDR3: TGTGCCAGCAGCTTGGACAGGGGGAACACTGAAGCTTTCTTT.

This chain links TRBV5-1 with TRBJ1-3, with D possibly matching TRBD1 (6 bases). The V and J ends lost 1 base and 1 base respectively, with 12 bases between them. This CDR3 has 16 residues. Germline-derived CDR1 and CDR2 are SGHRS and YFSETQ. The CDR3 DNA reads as TGCGCCAGCAGCTTGACAGGGAGTCTTTCTGGAAACACCATATATTTT. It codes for CASSLTGSLSGNTIYF. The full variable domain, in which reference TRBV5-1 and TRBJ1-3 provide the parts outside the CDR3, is KAGVTQTPRYLIKTRGQQVTLSCSPISGHRSVSWYQQTPGQGLQFLFEYFSETQRNKGNFPGRFSGRQFSNSRSEMNVSTLELGDSALYLCASSLTGSLSGNTIYFGEGSWLTVV.

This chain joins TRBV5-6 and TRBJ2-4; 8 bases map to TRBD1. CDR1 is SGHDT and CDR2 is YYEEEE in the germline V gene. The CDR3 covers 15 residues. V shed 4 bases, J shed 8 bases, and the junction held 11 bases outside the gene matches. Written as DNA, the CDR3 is TGTGCCAGCAGCCCGGAGCGACAGGGGAGGCACATTCAGTACTTC. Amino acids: CASSPERQGRHIQYF.

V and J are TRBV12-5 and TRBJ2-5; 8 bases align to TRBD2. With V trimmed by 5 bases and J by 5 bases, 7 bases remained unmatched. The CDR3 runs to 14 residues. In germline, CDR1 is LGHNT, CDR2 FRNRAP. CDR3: CASGPGGGLETQYF. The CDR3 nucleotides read TGTGCTAGTGGTCCGGGCGGGGGGCTCGAGACCCAGTACTTC.

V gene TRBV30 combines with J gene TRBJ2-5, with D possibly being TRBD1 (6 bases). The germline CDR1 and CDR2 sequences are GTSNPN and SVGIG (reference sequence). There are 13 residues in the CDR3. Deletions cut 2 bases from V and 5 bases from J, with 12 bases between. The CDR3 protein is CAWSMGAQETQYF. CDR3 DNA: TGTGCCTGGAGTATGGGGGCCCAGGAGACCCAGTACTTC.

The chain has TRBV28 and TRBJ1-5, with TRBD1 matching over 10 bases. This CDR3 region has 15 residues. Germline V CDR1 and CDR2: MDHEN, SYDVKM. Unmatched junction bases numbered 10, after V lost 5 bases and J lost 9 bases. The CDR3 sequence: CASSHHGTGERPQHF. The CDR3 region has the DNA TGTGCCAGCAGTCATCACGGGACAGGGGAACGGCCCCAGCATTTT.

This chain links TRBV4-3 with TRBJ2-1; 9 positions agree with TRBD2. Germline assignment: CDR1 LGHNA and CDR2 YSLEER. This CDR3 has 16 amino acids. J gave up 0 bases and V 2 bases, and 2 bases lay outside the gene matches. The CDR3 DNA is TGCGCCAGCAGCCAACTAGCGGGGAGCTCCTACAATGAGCAGTTCTTC. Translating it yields CASSQLAGSSYNEQFF.

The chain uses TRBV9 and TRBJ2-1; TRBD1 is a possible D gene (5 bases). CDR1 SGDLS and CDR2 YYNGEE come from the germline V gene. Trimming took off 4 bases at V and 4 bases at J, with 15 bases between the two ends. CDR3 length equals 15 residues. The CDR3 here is CASSTSETVYNEQFF. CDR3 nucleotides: TGTGCCAGCAGCACTTCAGAGACAGTATACAATGAGCAGTTCTTC.

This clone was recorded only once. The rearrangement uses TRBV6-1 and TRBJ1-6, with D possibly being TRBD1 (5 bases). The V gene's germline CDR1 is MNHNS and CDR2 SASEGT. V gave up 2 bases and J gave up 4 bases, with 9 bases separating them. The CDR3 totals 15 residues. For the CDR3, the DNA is TGTGCCAGCAGTGAACTTCAGGGATATAATTCACCCCTCCACTTT. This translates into CASSELQGYNSPLHF.

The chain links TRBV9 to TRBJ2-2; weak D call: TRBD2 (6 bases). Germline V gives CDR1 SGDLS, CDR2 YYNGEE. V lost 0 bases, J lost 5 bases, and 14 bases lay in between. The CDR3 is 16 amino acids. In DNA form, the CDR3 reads TGTGCCAGCAGCGTAGGCTCCGCGGGGCGGACCGGGGAGCTGTTTTTT. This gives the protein CASSVGSAGRTGELFF.

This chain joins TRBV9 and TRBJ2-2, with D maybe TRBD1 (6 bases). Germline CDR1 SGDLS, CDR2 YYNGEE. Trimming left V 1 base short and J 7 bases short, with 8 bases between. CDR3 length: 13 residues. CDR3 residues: CASSVLGGGELFF. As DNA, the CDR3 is TGTGCCAGCAGCGTATTAGGGGGCGGGGAGCTGTTTTTT.

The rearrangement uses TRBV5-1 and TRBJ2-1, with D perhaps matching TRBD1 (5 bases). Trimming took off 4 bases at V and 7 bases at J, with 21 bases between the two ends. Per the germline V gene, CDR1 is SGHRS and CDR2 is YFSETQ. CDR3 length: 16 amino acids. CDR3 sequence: CASSPVPRTPVNEQFF. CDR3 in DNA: TGCGCCAGCAGCCCCGTGCCGAGGACACCAGTAAATGAGCAGTTCTTC.